The T cell receptor (beta chain) described here comes from a study of OX40 agonist ivuxolimab in advanced cancers. Across the whole study: Dose-escalation patients' cancers were hepatocellular carcinoma, melanoma, renal cell or head and neck cancer.

This table comes from immunoSEQ multiplex PCR, and its TCRdb copy is limited to in-frame clones, with some not included. In the table there are tens of thousands of clones, about 87% of which are singletons. This CDR3 is 14 amino acids long. Germline values: CDR1 SGHTA, CDR2 FQGNSA. This clonotype originated in an adult with an advanced solid tumor such as melanoma, head and neck, liver or kidney cancer. The rearrangement uses TRBV7-2 and TRBJ2-5, with 7 bases lining up with TRBD1. The DNA end favors TRBJ2-7, so the J call may be wrong. The sequencing used CD4+ or CD8+ T cells sorted from blood, collected in a trial of the OX40 agonist ivuxolimab. CDR3 region: CASSFGGQTYEQYF. For the CDR3, the DNA is TGTGCCAGCAGCTTTGGGGGACAGACCTACGAGCAGTACTTC.